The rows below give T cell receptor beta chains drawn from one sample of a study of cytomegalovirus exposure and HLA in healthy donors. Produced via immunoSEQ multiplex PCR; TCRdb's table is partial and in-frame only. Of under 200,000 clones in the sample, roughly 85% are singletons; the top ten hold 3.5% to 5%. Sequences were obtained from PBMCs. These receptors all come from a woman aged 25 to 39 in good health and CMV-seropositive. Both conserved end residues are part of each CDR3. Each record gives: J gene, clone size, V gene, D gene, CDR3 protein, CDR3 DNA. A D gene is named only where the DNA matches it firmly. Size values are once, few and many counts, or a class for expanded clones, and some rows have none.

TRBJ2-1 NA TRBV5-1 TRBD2 CASSWTSASSYNEQFF TGCGCCAGCAGCTGGACTAGCGCCTCCTCCTACAATGAGCAGTTCTTC
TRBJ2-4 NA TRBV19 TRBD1 CATAGDSRNIQYF TGTGCCACCGCCGGGGACAGCCGAAACATTCAGTACTTC
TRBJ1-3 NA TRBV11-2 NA CASSFFVMQAVSGNTIYF TGTGCCAGCAGCTTTTTTGTAATGCAGGCCGTCTCTGGAAACACCATATATTTT
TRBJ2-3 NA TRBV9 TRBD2 CASSVPLAVSTDTQYF TGTGCCAGCAGCGTGCCACTAGCGGTTAGCACAGATACGCAGTATTTT
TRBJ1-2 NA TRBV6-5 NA CASSYYGGGYTF TGTGCCAGCAGTTACTACGGGGGGGGCTACACCTTC
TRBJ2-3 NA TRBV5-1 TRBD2 CASSSGLADTDTQYF TGCGCCAGCAGCTCGGGACTAGCGGACACAGATACGCAGTATTTT
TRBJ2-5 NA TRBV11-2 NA CASSLTGLGETQYF TGTGCCAGCAGCCTAACAGGGCTGGGAGAGACCCAGTACTTC
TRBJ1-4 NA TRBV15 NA CATSLTVLTNEKLFF TGTGCCACCAGTCTGACAGTTTTAACTAATGAAAAACTGTTTTTT
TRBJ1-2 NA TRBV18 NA CASSPNPLGPGSNYGYTF TGTGCCAGCTCACCAAACCCACTTGGACCGGGATCTAACTATGGCTACACCTTC
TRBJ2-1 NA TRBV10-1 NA CASSEARDSYNEQFF TGCGCCAGCAGCGAAGCAAGAGACTCCTACAATGAGCAGTTCTTC
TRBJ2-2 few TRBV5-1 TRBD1 CASSETGGAGTGELFF TGCGCCAGCAGCGAGACAGGGGGCGCAGGAACCGGGGAGCTGTTTTTT
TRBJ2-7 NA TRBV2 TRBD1 CASSEWGQDYEQYF TGTGCCAGCAGTGAATGGGGACAGGACTACGAGCAGTACTTC
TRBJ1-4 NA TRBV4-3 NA CASSQVGVADEKLFF TGCGCCAGCAGCCAAGTAGGGGTGGCGGATGAAAAACTGTTTTTT
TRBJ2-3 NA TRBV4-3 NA CASSLGVAGTDTQYF TGCGCCAGCAGCCTAGGGGTAGCCGGAACAGATACGCAGTATTTT
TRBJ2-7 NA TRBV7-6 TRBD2 CASSLSSGNYEQYF TGTGCCAGCAGCTTGAGTAGCGGGAACTACGAGCAGTACTTC
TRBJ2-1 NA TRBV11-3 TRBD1 CASSQGWGTGSQDEQFF TGTGCCAGCAGCCAAGGATGGGGGACAGGGTCCCAGGATGAGCAGTTCTTC
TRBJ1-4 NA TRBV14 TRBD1 CASSQGDRNGGEEKLFF TGTGCCAGCAGCCAAGGGGACAGAAACGGAGGGGAAGAAAAACTGTTTTTT
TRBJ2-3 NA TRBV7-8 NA CASSLGAADTQYF TGTGCCAGCAGCTTAGGGGCCGCAGATACGCAGTATTTT
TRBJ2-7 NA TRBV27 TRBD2 CASSRLTSGRAYEQYF TGTGCCAGCAGTCGATTGACTAGCGGACGTGCCTACGAGCAGTACTTC
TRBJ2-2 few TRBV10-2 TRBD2 CASKTGGIVTGELFF TGCGCCAGCAAAACGGGAGGAATTGTCACCGGGGAGCTGTTTTTT
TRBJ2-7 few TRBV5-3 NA CARTRLTDYEQYF TGTGCCAGAACAAGATTGACAGATTACGAGCAGTACTTC
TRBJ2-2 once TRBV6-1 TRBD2 CASSAAGTSEKGELFF TGTGCCAGCAGTGCGGCAGGGACTAGTGAAAAAGGGGAGCTGTTTTTT
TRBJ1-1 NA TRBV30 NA CAWSQENTEAFF TGTGCCTGGAGCCAGGAGAACACTGAAGCTTTCTTT
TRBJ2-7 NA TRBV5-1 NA CASSPRGNEQYF TGCGCCAGCAGCCCGCGGGGAAACGAGCAGTACTTC
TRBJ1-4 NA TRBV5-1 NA CASSQARAADEKLFF TGCGCCAGCAGCCAGGCCAGGGCCGCTGATGAAAAACTGTTTTTT
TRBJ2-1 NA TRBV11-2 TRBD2 CASSRGGTSGDYNEQFF TGTGCCAGCAGCAGAGGGGGTACTAGCGGGGACTACAATGAGCAGTTCTTC
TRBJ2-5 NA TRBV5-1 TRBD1 CASSLVGGGGTQYF TGCGCCAGCAGCTTGGTAGGGGGCGGTGGGACCCAGTACTTC
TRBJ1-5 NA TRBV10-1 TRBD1 CASSDPDRGNQPQHF TGCGCCAGCAGTGACCCGGACAGGGGGAATCAGCCCCAGCATTTT
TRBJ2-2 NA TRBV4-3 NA CASSPRQFTGELFF TGCGCCAGCAGCCCTCGCCAGTTCACCGGGGAGCTGTTTTTT
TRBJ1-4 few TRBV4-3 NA CASSQLRTRGTNEKLFF TGCGCCAGCAGCCAACTCCGGACCAGGGGCACTAATGAAAAACTGTTTTTT
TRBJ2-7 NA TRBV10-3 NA CAISESASYEQYF TGTGCCATCAGTGAGAGCGCAAGCTACGAGCAGTACTTC
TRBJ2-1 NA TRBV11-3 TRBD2 CASSLSASGNNEQFF TGTGCCAGCAGCTTATCGGCTAGCGGTAACAATGAGCAGTTCTTC
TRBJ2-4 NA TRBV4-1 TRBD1 CASSRIFPFETGGRAKNIQYF TGCGCCAGCAGCCGAATATTTCCTTTCGAGACAGGGGGTAGAGCCAAAAACATTCAGTACTTC
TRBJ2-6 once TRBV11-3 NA CASSSTDSGSGANVLTF TGTGCCAGCAGCTCAACTGATAGTGGCTCTGGGGCCAACGTCCTGACTTTC